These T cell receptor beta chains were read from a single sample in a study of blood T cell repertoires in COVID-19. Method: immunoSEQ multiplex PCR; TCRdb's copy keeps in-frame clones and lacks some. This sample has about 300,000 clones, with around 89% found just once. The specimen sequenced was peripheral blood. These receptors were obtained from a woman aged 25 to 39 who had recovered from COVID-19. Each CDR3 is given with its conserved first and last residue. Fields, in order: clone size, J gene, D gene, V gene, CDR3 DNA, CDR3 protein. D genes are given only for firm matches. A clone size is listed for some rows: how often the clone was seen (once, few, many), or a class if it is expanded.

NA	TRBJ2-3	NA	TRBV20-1	TGCAGTGCTAGTTTGATCGGTTTTCCCAACACAGATACGCAGTATTTT	CSASLIGFPNTDTQYF
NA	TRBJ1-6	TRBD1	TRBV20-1	TGCAGTGCAGTCGGACAGGGACCCCTCCACTTT	CSAVGQGPLHF
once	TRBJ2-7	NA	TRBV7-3	TGTGCCAGCAGCTTAACAAACGGCTACGAGCAGTACTTC	CASSLTNGYEQYF
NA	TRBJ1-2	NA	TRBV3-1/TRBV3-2	TGTGCCAGCAGCCAAGCTTTTGGCTACACCTTC	CASSQAFGYTF
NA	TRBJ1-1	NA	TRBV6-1	TGTGCCAGCAGTGAATTACAGGTGAACACTGAAGCTTTCTTT	CASSELQVNTEAFF
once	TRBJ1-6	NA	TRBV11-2	TGTGCCAGCAGCTTCGCCCTCAGTAATTCACCCCTCCACTTT	CASSFALSNSPLHF
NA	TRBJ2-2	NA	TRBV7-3	TGTGCCAGCAGCTTCCCCTCCGGCGGGGAGCTGTTTTTT	CASSFPSGGELFF
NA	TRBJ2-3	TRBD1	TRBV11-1	TGTGCCAGCAGCCAGGGGGCGGAGACGCAGTATTTT	CASSQGAETQYF
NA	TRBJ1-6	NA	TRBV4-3	TGCGCCAGCAGCCAAGATATGACGGGGAGCTCCTATAATTCACCCCTCCACTTT	CASSQDMTGSSYNSPLHF
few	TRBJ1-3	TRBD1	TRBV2	TGTGCCAGCAGTAAAGAGGGACAGACTGGAAACACCATATATTTT	CASSKEGQTGNTIYF
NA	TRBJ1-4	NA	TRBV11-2	TGTGCCAGCAGCTTACGGGAGAGTGCTAATGAAAAACTGTTTTTT	CASSLRESANEKLFF
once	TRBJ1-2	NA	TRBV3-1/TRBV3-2	TGTGCCAGCAGCCCCACTTGGACACCGACCTATGGCTACACCTTC	CASSPTWTPTYGYTF
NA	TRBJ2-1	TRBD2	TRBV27	TGTGCCAGCACCCCCATAGCCGGGCTAGCGGTTTACAATGAGCAGTTCTTC	CASTPIAGLAVYNEQFF
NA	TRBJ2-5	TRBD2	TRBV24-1	TGTGCCACCAGTGATTCATCTGCGGGAGCAGAGACCCAGTACTTC	CATSDSSAGAETQYF
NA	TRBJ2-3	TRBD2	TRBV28	TGTGCCAGCAGTTTCTTTTGGACTAGCGGGGGACCATACACAGATACGCAGTATTTT	CASSFFWTSGGPYTDTQYF
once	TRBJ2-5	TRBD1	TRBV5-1	TGCGCCAGCAGGCCGGGACAGATACAAGAGACCCAGTACTTC	CASRPGQIQETQYF
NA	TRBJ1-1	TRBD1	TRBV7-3	TGTGCCAGCAGCCCCTCGGGACAGATCACTGAAGCTTTCTTT	CASSPSGQITEAFF
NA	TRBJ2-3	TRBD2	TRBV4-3	TGCGCCAGCAGCCAAGGGATGACGGGGGGGCCGACAGATACGCAGTATTTT	CASSQGMTGGPTDTQYF
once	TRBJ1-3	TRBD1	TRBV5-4	TGTGCCAGCAGCTTGGGGGGACAGGGAGGAGGTGCTGGAAACACCATATATTTT	CASSLGGQGGGAGNTIYF
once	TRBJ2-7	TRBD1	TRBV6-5	TGTGCCAGCAGGATCGACAGGGGGGGTTACGAGCAGTACTTC	CASRIDRGGYEQYF
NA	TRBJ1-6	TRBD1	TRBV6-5	TGTGCCAGCTCCAGGGGGGCGACCTATAATTCACCCCTCCACTTT	CASSRGATYNSPLHF
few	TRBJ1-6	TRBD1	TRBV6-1	TGTGCCAGCAGGGAAGGGACAGGGCATTCACCCCTCCACTTT	CASREGTGHSPLHF
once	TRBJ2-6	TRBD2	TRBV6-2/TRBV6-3	TGTGCCAGCAGTCATAACCCTTGGGCTAGCGGGGAAAACTCTGGGGCCAACGTCCTGACTTTC	CASSHNPWASGENSGANVLTF
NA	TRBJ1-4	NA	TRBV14	TGTGCCAGCAGCCCTACGGGGGGCGATGAAAAACTGTTTTTT	CASSPTGGDEKLFF
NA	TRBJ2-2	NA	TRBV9	TGTGCCAGCAGCGCTCGAGCAGGGCAAGGGGCGTCTCCCGGGGAGCTGTTTTTT	CASSARAGQGASPGELFF
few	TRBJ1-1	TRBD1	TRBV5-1	TGCGCCAGCAGCTCAGAACAGGGGGCGGTCGGCACTGAAGCTTTCTTT	CASSSEQGAVGTEAFF
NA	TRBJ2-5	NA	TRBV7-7	TGTGCCAGCAGCTTATTCAGGGACACCGGGGAGACCCAGTACTTC	CASSLFRDTGETQYF
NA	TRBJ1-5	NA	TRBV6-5	TGTGCCAGCAGTTACTTGGTAGGGGTAGTGGCTCAGCCCCAGCATTTT	CASSYLVGVVAQPQHF
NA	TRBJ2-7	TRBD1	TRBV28	TGTGCCAGCAGTTTACAGGGACAGCGACTTACCTACGAGCAGTACTTC	CASSLQGQRLTYEQYF
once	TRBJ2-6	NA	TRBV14	TGTGCCAGCAGCCAAGCGTTAGGAGGATCTGGGGCCAACGTCCTGACTTTC	CASSQALGGSGANVLTF
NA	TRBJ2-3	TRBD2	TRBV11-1	TGTGCCAGCAGCCCCAGGACTAGCGGCCAGGCAGATACGCAGTATTTT	CASSPRTSGQADTQYF
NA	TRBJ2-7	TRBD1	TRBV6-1	TGTGCCAGCAGTGAAGTTTTGGGGACAGGGGGCCGCGAGCAGTACTTC	CASSEVLGTGGREQYF
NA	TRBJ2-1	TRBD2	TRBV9	TGTGCCAGCAGCGTTGGGCGGGGGACCTACAATGAGCAGTTCTTC	CASSVGRGTYNEQFF
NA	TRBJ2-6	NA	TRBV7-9	TGTGCCAGCAGCCCCTCCCTTGGGGCCAACGTCCTGACTTTC	CASSPSLGANVLTF
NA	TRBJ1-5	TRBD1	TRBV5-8	TGTGCCAGCAGCTTGGCGGGTCCAGGACAGGGTTTTTTTCAGCCCCAGCATTTT	CASSLAGPGQGFFQPQHF
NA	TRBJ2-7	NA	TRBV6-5	TGTGCCAGCAGTCGCGGGGCCTCTACATCCTACGAGCAGTACTTC	CASSRGASTSYEQYF
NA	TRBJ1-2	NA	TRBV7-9	TGTGCCAGCAGTATTACATCGACAGATGGCTACACCTTC	CASSITSTDGYTF
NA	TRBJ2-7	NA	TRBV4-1	TGCGCCAGCAGCCAAGGGGGAACTAGGGAGATCACCCCAGCCGAGCAGTACTTC	CASSQGGTREITPAEQYF
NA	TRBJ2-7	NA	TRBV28	TGTGCCAGCAGTTTTCGAGGCGGAACCTACGAGCAGTACTTC	CASSFRGGTYEQYF
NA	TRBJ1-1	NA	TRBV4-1	TGCGCCAGCAGCCAAGGGGCGGGGCGCATGAACACTGAAGCTTTCTTT	CASSQGAGRMNTEAFF
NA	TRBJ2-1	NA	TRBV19	TGTGCCAGTAGAACAGGGTGGGGACACGACAATGAGCAGTTCTTC	CASRTGWGHDNEQFF
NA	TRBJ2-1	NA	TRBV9	TGTGCCAGCAGCGTAGAGGGGGGGCCTTACAATGAGCAGTTCTTC	CASSVEGGPYNEQFF
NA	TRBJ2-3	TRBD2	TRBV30	TGTGCCTGGACCAGCGGGGCCACAGATACGCAGTATTTT	CAWTSGATDTQYF
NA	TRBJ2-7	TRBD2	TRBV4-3	TGCGCCAGCAGCCCTACGACTAGCCTCAAGAGTGAGCAGTACTTC	CASSPTTSLKSEQYF
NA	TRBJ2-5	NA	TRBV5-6	TGTGCCAGCAGCTTGCCGGGGGGCCGCCGGGGAGGGATTCAAGAGACCCAGTACTTC	CASSLPGGRRGGIQETQYF
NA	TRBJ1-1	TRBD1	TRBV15	TGTGCCACCAGCAGAGATTTGGAGGGGGCAACTGAAGCTTTCTTT	CATSRDLEGATEAFF
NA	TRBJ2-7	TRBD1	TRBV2	TGTGCCAGCAGTGAGAATCGGCAGGGGGACGAGCAGTACTTC	CASSENRQGDEQYF
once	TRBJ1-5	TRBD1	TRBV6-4	TGTGCCAGCAGTGACTCGCGAACAGGGGAACGTAGCAATCAGCCCCAGCATTTT	CASSDSRTGERSNQPQHF
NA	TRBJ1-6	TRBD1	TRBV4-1	TGCGCCAGCAGTCTCGGACAGGCGAATTCACCCCTCCACTTT	CASSLGQANSPLHF
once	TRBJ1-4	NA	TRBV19	TGTGCCAGTAGTATACCCCGGGGAGCTAATGAAAAACTGTTTTTT	CASSIPRGANEKLFF
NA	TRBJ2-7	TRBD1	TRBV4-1	TGCGCCAGCAGCAGCATGGGGACAGGGTCCTCCGAGCAGTACTTC	CASSSMGTGSSEQYF
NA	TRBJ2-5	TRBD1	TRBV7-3	TGTGCCAGCAGCTTTACCGGGACAGGGGCCGCTATTGGAGAGACCCAGTACTTC	CASSFTGTGAAIGETQYF